These 22 T cell receptor beta chains were sequenced from one sample in a study of blood T cell repertoires in COVID-19. Clones were sequenced by immunoSEQ multiplex PCR, and TCRdb holds only the in-frame ones, with some missing. The data show over 90,000 clones, with just over 90% seen just once and 5.1% held by the top ten. Input material: peripheral blood. These receptors were collected from a man between 50 and 59 years old with acute or convalescent COVID-19.

This clone was seen a single time. The chain joins TRBV5-8 to TRBJ1-2; the match to TRBD1 covers 9 bases. Germline CDR1 and CDR2: SGHTS and YDEGEE. V was clipped by 6 bases and J by 0 bases; unmatched bases: 3. The CDR3 runs to 14 residues. CDR3 DNA: TGTGCCAGCACCTGGACAGGGGCTAACTATGGCTACACCTTC. Translated: CASTWTGANYGYTF.

The rearrangement joins TRBV9 to TRBJ1-2; 12 nucleotides line up with TRBD1. V was pared by 0 bases and J by 4 bases, with 7 bases of the junction left unmatched. This CDR3 comprises 17 residues. Germline V CDR1 and CDR2: SGDLS, YYNGEE. DNA of the CDR3: TGTGCCAGCAGCGTAGGAGGGACAGGGGGCGCTACCTATGGCTACACCTTC. Protein sequence: CASSVGGTGGATYGYTF.

The chain couples TRBV5-1 to TRBJ2-3, with D unresolved. V was trimmed by 4 bases and J by 3 bases, leaving 12 bases between them. The length of the CDR3 is 14 residues. CDR1 is SGHRS, CDR2 YFSETQ, per germline. The CDR3 DNA reads as TGCGCCAGCAGCCTCAGACTCCGGACAGATACGCAGTATTTT. Its protein product is CASSLRLRTDTQYF.

A single count supports this clone. The chain links TRBV27 to TRBJ2-1; 12 bases fit TRBD1. CDR1 is MNHEY and CDR2 is SMNVEV in the germline V gene (reference sequence). CDR3 length: 16 residues. After removal of 4 bases from V and 7 bases from J, the junction contained 8 bases not matched to a gene. DNA for the CDR3: TGTGCCAGCAGTTCATACCGGGGACAGGGGGCTAATGAGCAGTTCTTC. This translates into CASSSYRGQGANEQFF.

The gene calls are TRBV23-1 and TRBJ2-4; 7 positions match TRBD1. TRBV23-1 is classed as an ORF, of uncertain function. V was clipped by 9 bases and J by 0 bases; unmatched bases: 11. The CDR3 is 16 amino acids. The CDR3 DNA follows: TGCGCCAGGGCGAACAGGGGATCTCTAGCCAAAAACATTCAGTACTTC. Encoded protein: CARANRGSLAKNIQYF.

The chain links TRBV11-1 to TRBJ2-1, with D possibly TRBD1 on 7 matching bases. The germline V gene encodes CDR1 SGHAT and CDR2 FQDESV (reference sequence). The V end was cut by 6 bases, the J end by 8 bases, with 20 bases between. This CDR3 is 15 amino acids long. CDR3 sequence reads: CASRLAGTVGDEQFF. CDR3 coding DNA: TGTGCCAGCAGGCTGGCGGGGACAGTGGGTGATGAGCAGTTCTTC.

The V call is TRBV15, the J call TRBJ2-5, with 10 bases identical to TRBD2. This CDR3 is 16 amino acids long. With 2 bases clipped from V and 4 bases from J, the junction kept 7 bases outside the gene matches. CDR1 and CDR2 (germline): LNHNV, YYDKDF (reference sequence). In DNA, the CDR3 is TGTGCCACCAGCAGACTTATAGCGGGAGGTGGAGAGACCCAGTACTTC. The encoded protein is CATSRLIAGGGETQYF.

This chain joins TRBV19 and TRBJ2-5; tentative D call: TRBD2 (5 bases). Between the trimmed V and J ends, which lost 5 bases and 7 bases, there was a span of 17 bases. CDR3 length: 14 residues. The germline V gene encodes CDR1 LNHDA and CDR2 SQIVND (reference sequence). For the CDR3, the DNA is TGTGCCAGTAGTCCCGGACGGACTCGCGGGACCCAGTACTTC. Translated, it gives CASSPGRTRGTQYF.

This clone was seen repeatedly, ten times or more. V is TRBV10-2 and J is TRBJ2-7, with TRBD2 matching over 10 bases. V was clipped by 11 bases and J by 0 bases; unmatched bases: 10. Germline values: CDR1 WSHSY, CDR2 SAAADI. This CDR3 contains 15 residues. CDR3 region: CAGPQREGVSYEQYF. The CDR3 DNA sequence: TGCGCCGGACCTCAGCGGGAGGGCGTCTCCTACGAGCAGTACTTC.

The CDR3 DNA sequence: TGTGCCAGCAGCCTCGCGACTAGCGGGAGGATGTGGCGCGAGCAGTACTTC. Its protein product is CASSLATSGRMWREQYF. The V call is TRBV3-1 (or the pseudogene TRBV3-2), the J call TRBJ2-7, with 13 nucleotides matching TRBD2. V was pared by 4 bases and J by 6 bases, with 12 bases of the junction left unmatched. Germline V CDR1 and CDR2: LGHDT, YNNKEL (reference sequence). The CDR3 runs 17 residues.

The V and J genes are TRBV7-2 and TRBJ1-5; no reliable D call. V gave up 4 bases and J gave up 6 bases, with 16 bases separating them. Germline V gene data show CDR1 as SGHTA and CDR2 as FQGNSA. This CDR3 contains 15 residues. Here the CDR3 reads CASSSSPGAGQPQHF. The CDR3, as DNA: TGTGCCAGCAGCTCAAGTCCAGGAGCGGGTCAGCCCCAGCATTTT.

A word on this clone: The sample carries other DNA sequences with the same CDR3. V and J are TRBV7-2 and TRBJ2-7; the D is unclear. CDR3 length: 14 amino acids. Trimming took 1 base from V and 0 from J, leaving 7 bases between them. Germline V gene data show CDR1 as SGHTA and CDR2 as FQGNSA. CDR3 residues: CASSLGLASYEQYF. CDR3 nucleotides: TGTGCCAGCAGCTTAGGGCTCGCCTCCTACGAGCAGTACTTC.

V is TRBV11-3 and J is TRBJ1-1, with 8 bases lining up with TRBD1. This CDR3 has 16 amino acids. Germline V lookup: CDR1 SGHNT, CDR2 YENEEA. Trimming removed 1 base from V and 1 base from J; junction bases left unmatched: 5. The CDR3 nucleotides read TGTGCCAGCAGCTTAGGTGCCGGGACAGGGAACACTGAAGCTTTCTTT. Amino acids: CASSLGAGTGNTEAFF.

The V and J genes are TRBV18 and TRBJ2-7; 9 bases line up with TRBD1. Trimming at V came to 4 bases and at J to 3 bases, leaving 7 bases not matched to a gene. The CDR3 length is 15 residues. Germline V lookup: CDR1 KGHSH, CDR2 LQKENI. CDR3 in DNA: TGTGCCAGCTCACTTGGGGGGACAGGGCTCTACGAGCAGTACTTC. Its protein is CASSLGGTGLYEQYF.

This clone was observed once. This sequence joins TRBV9 and TRBJ2-1; the D is unclear. V gave up 0 bases and J gave up 0 bases, with 7 bases separating them. In germline, CDR1 is SGDLS, CDR2 YYNGEE. The CDR3 is made up of 15 amino acids. CDR3 DNA: TGTGCCAGCAGCGTAGACGGGTTCTCCTACAATGAGCAGTTCTTC. Residues: CASSVDGFSYNEQFF.

A few counts support this clone. The chain is built from TRBV4-1 and TRBJ2-7; TRBD2 might be the D (5 bases). Germline V gene lookup returns CDR1 MGHRA and CDR2 YSYEKL. CDR3 length: 16 residues. V was trimmed by 4 bases and J by 3 bases, leaving 19 bases between them. The CDR3 DNA reads TGCGCCAGCAGCCCTATAAGTGGGAGTACGGGCTACGAGCAGTACTTC. As protein: CASSPISGSTGYEQYF.

This clone showed up just once. The chain is built from TRBV19 and TRBJ2-1; tentative D call: TRBD1 (6 bases). Per the germline V gene, CDR1 is LNHDA and CDR2 is SQIVND (reference sequence). CDR3 size: 16 residues. V shed 6 bases and J shed 6 bases, with 21 bases lying between them. The CDR3 DNA follows: TGTGCCAGTAGCAAGACAGGCGGCCCTGGGAGCAATGAGCAGTTCTTC. As protein: CASSKTGGPGSNEQFF.

The rearrangement links TRBV18 to TRBJ2-5; D is perhaps TRBD2 (6 bases). Trimming pared 3 bases from V and 4 bases from J, leaving 18 bases between. The CDR3 length is 16 residues. The V gene's germline CDR1 is KGHSH and CDR2 LQKENI. CDR3 region: CASSPKAGTAGETQYF. Written as DNA, the CDR3 is TGTGCCAGCTCACCTAAGGCGGGAACGGCAGGAGAGACCCAGTACTTC. Based on the CDR3 plus reference TRBV18 and TRBJ2-5, the full variable domain is NAGVMQNPRHLVRRRGQEARLRCSPMKGHSHVYWYRQLPEEGLKFMVYLQKENIIDESGMPKERFSAEFPKEGPSILRIQQVVRGDSAAYFCASSPKAGTAGETQYFGPGTRLLVL.

This chain uses TRBV19 with TRBJ1-1; D is ambiguous. The germline V gene has CDR1 LNHDA and CDR2 SQIVND (reference sequence). The germline V and J ends were trimmed by 7 bases and 4 bases, with 10 bases remaining between them. The CDR3 length is 12 residues. CDR3 sequence (DNA): TGTGCCAGTAATGAGGGTTTCACTGAAGCTTTCTTT. Its translation: CASNEGFTEAFF.

This chain connects TRBV11-3 to TRBJ1-1; D remains ambiguous. This CDR3 region has 16 residues. Germline V gene lookup returns CDR1 SGHNT and CDR2 YENEEA. V gave up 2 bases and J gave up 3 bases, with 16 bases separating them. CDR3 sequence (DNA): TGTGCCAGCAGCTTATTCGCACCCACCGGGGACACTGAAGCTTTCTTT. Translation: CASSLFAPTGDTEAFF.

The rearrangement links TRBV2 to TRBJ1-1; 9 bases align to TRBD1. Germline assignment: CDR1 SNHLY and CDR2 FYNNEI. This CDR3 has 16 amino acids. Unmatched junction bases numbered 11, after V lost 6 bases and J lost 3 bases. The CDR3 protein is CASSVAWDRVDTEAFF. The CDR3 DNA follows: TGTGCCAGCAGCGTCGCCTGGGACAGGGTTGACACTGAAGCTTTCTTT.

The chain has TRBV6-1 and TRBJ1-5, with TRBD1 as a possible D gene (5 bases). V lost 0 bases to trimming and J lost 6 bases, with 9 bases between them. Germline CDR1 is MNHNS and CDR2 is SASEGT. The CDR3 contains 14 residues. The CDR3 coding sequence is TGTGCCAGCAGTGAAGCGGCAGGGCGTCAGCCCCAGCATTTT. As protein: CASSEAAGRQPQHF.